The 6 T cell receptor beta chains given below trace back to one sample, sequenced in a study of cytomegalovirus exposure and HLA in healthy donors. Both 60 Vbeta primers and 13 Jbeta primers went into the PCR. Assay used: immunoSEQ multiplex PCR; TCRdb lists only in-frame clones, some missing. The table shows under 200,000 clones, with around three quarters occurring only once. Sample: PBMCs. The receptors come from a woman aged 45-65 years in good health and CMV-seronegative.

V usage is TRBV7-6 and J usage is TRBJ2-1; 7 bases fit TRBD1. The CDR3 extends over 12 amino acids. Germline lookup yields CDR1 SGHVS and CDR2 FNYEAQ. V gave up 8 bases and J gave up 6 bases; unmatched junction bases: 4. CDR3 loop: CASGPGGNEQFF. The CDR3 DNA sequence: TGTGCCAGCGGACCAGGGGGCAATGAGCAGTTCTTC.

This chain connects TRBV6-6 to TRBJ2-7; D may be TRBD1 (5 bases). There are 13 residues in the CDR3. The V end was cut by 7 bases, the J end by 2 bases, with 12 bases between. In germline, CDR1 is MNHNY, CDR2 SVGAGI (reference sequence). The CDR3 DNA sequence: TGTGCCAGCAAAGGGGTCGGCACCTACGAGCAGTACTTC. Translation: CASKGVGTYEQYF.

The CDR3 bases are TGTGCCACCAGCACCACTCTATCTGGGGCCAACGTCCTGACTTTC. The encoded protein is CATSTTLSGANVLTF. J is TRBJ2-6 and V is TRBV15, with D unresolved. CDR1 is LNHNV and CDR2 is YYDKDF in the germline V gene (reference sequence). The V end was cut by 4 bases, the J end by 1 base, with 8 bases between. This CDR3 spans 15 amino acids.

The V gene is TRBV5-6, the J gene TRBJ1-1, with D unclear. Germline CDR1 reads SGHDT; CDR2 reads YYEEEE. The V end lost 1 base, the J end lost 0 bases, and 19 bases lay between the germline ends. CDR3 size: 18 residues. CDR3 DNA sequence: TGTGCCAGCAGCTTGCCCGGCGGGTTGTTTAGGATGAACACTGAAGCTTTCTTT. Its translation: CASSLPGGLFRMNTEAFF.

The genes are TRBV5-8 and TRBJ1-2; maybe TRBD1 (5 bases). The CDR3 covers 13 residues. V was shortened by 6 bases and J by 8 bases, with 17 bases between the two germline ends. Germline CDR1 is SGHTS and CDR2 is YDEGEE. CDR3 in amino acids: CASTIGGELGYTF. The CDR3 DNA reads as TGTGCCAGCACTATAGGAGGGGAGTTAGGCTACACCTTC.

In this sample, this clone turned up a few times. The chain employs TRBV7-9 and TRBJ1-5; D possibly corresponds to TRBD1 (5 bases). CDR1 and CDR2 from the germline V gene are SEHNR and FQNEAQ (reference sequence). The CDR3 loop spans 15 amino acids. V shed 4 bases and J shed 2 bases, with 12 bases lying between them. The CDR3 coding sequence is TGTGCCAGCAGCTCAAGCCAGGGTGGCAATCAGCCCCAGCATTTT. It is translated as CASSSSQGGNQPQHF.